A selection of T cell receptor beta chains follows, all from one sample in a study of T-cell memory formation after mild COVID-19. TCRdb re-called the 5' RACE reads through MiXCR, storing one row per CDR3 protein. The sample consists of approximately 560,000 distinct CDR3 sequences, roughly 17% of them appearing once. Sequencing used PBMCs or a T cell subset sorted from them (not recorded which). The receptor set was obtained from an adult woman who had mild COVID-19 (a few samples of this study predate the infection). Cell type and time point are not known. The CDR3 runs from the conserved cysteine through the conserved F or W. D genes are given only for firm matches. Expanded clones are given a class, and other clones once, few, many or no size at all.

size,J,D,V,DNA,CDR3
many,TRBJ2-3,TRBD2,TRBV24-1,TGTGCCACCAGTGTGCGGGGGGCTGCTAGCACAGATACGCAGTATTTT,CATSVRGAASTDTQYF
-,TRBJ1-5,-,TRBV6-1,TGTGCCAGCAGTCGTACAGGGTGGGGAGAATATGGGAGCAATCAGCCCCAGCATTTT,CASSRTGWGEYGSNQPQHF
few,TRBJ2-3,-,TRBV18,TGTGCCAGCTCACCGATAGCGTCTAGCACAGATACGCAGTATTTT,CASSPIASSTDTQYF
-,TRBJ1-2,TRBD1,TRBV25-1,TGTGCCAGCAAACAGGGGGACTATGGCTACACCTTC,CASKQGDYGYTF
-,TRBJ1-5,-,TRBV7-2,TGTGCCAGCAGCTTAGCCAGCCGGCGTCGCAATCAGCCCCAGCATTTT,CASSLASRRRNQPQHF
few,TRBJ1-5,-,TRBV18,TGTGCCAGCTCACCACCGTCGGCCGAGTACAATCAGCCCCAGCATTTT,CASSPPSAEYNQPQHF
-,TRBJ1-5,-,TRBV28,TGTGCCAGCAGTTTGGGTCCGTGGCAGCCCCAGCATTTT,CASSLGPWQPQHF
few,TRBJ2-1,-,TRBV5-5,TGTGCCAGCACCCTGGGACACCGGCCCCCCAATGAGCAGTTCTTC,CASTLGHRPPNEQFF
few,TRBJ2-3,-,TRBV30,TGTGCCTGGAGTAGTCCGGGGGATACGCAGTATTTT,CAWSSPGDTQYF
-,TRBJ2-5,TRBD1,TRBV12-3/TRBV12-4,TGTGCCAGCAGTTACAGGGGGCCTTATCAAGAGACCCAGTACTTC,CASSYRGPYQETQYF
-,TRBJ2-7,TRBD2,TRBV18,TGTGCCAGCTCACTTGGGACTAGCCAAACCTACGAGCAGTACTTC,CASSLGTSQTYEQYF
few,TRBJ2-2,TRBD1,TRBV5-1,TGCGCCAGCAGCTTGGCCCGACAGGGGAAGACCGGGGAGCTGTTTTTT,CASSLARQGKTGELFF
many,TRBJ2-1,-,TRBV7-8,TGTGCCAGCAGCCTTGGACTGGGCGTTTTTTTC,CASSLGLGVFF
-,TRBJ1-2,-,TRBV11-1,TGTGCCAGCAGGTACTCTGCCCCTGTCTATGGCTACACCTTC,CASRYSAPVYGYTF
few,TRBJ2-5,-,TRBV29-1,TGCAGCGTCGCGGTAGAGACCCAGTACTTC,CSVAVETQYF
few,TRBJ1-5,-,TRBV10-3,TGTGCCATCATGACGGATGACAGGCCCCTCCGCAATCAGCCCCAGCATTTT,CAIMTDDRPLRNQPQHF
-,TRBJ1-1,-,TRBV15,TGTGCCACCAGCAGTCCAAATAACAGAGCCCAGAACACTGAAGCTTTCTTT,CATSSPNNRAQNTEAFF
-,TRBJ1-2,TRBD1,TRBV5-1,TGCGCCAGCAGCGCCGGGACAGTTAGCTATGGCTACACCTTC,CASSAGTVSYGYTF
few,TRBJ1-5,-,TRBV7-2,TGTGCCAGCAGCTTAGCGGTTCATCAGCCCCAGCATTTT,CASSLAVHQPQHF
-,TRBJ2-7,TRBD2,TRBV7-2,TGTGCCAGCAGCTTAGTCAGCGGGGGGGCTGGAGAGCAGTACTTC,CASSLVSGGAGEQYF
many,TRBJ2-2,-,TRBV3-1,TGTGCCAGCAGCCAAGCCTCTCAGGCCGGGGAGCTGTTTTTT,CASSQASQAGELFF
few,TRBJ2-7,TRBD1,TRBV12-3/TRBV12-4,TGTGCCAGCAGTACGGACAGGCCAGGGGAGCAGTACTTC,CASSTDRPGEQYF
few,TRBJ2-1,-,TRBV9,TGTGCCAGCAGCGTAGCTCCCGCAGGCTCCGGGAATGAGCAGTTCTTC,CASSVAPAGSGNEQFF
many,TRBJ2-1,-,TRBV29-1,TGCAGCGTTGCGGACGGCAATGAGCAGTTCTTC,CSVADGNEQFF
-,TRBJ1-1,-,TRBV4-1,TGCGCCAGCAGCCAGATCGGTGGTGACACTGAAGCTTTCTTT,CASSQIGGDTEAFF
many,TRBJ2-2,-,TRBV5-6,TGTGCCAGCAGCCTAGCCGGGACACCGAACACCGGGGAGCTGTTTTTT,CASSLAGTPNTGELFF
few,TRBJ2-3,TRBD2,TRBV7-3,TGTGCCAGCAGCTTAAGACTAGCGGGAGGCGTTGGGAGCACAGATACGCAGTATTTT,CASSLRLAGGVGSTDTQYF
few,TRBJ1-6,-,TRBV5-1,TGCGCCAGCAGCTTGGAAGGATGGGGAGCTGGTAATTCACCCCTCCACTTT,CASSLEGWGAGNSPLHF
few,TRBJ2-3,TRBD2,TRBV11-2,TGTGCCAGCAGCCCTCCCTCGGGAGCGGGGGTAAATACGCAGTATTTT,CASSPPSGAGVNTQYF
many,TRBJ2-5,TRBD1,TRBV10-3,TGTGCCATCAGAGCCGGGACAGGCGGGGAGACCCAGTACTTC,CAIRAGTGGETQYF
few,TRBJ1-2,TRBD1,TRBV20-1,TGCAGTGCTAGTAGGGACAGGATCTATGGCTACACCTTC,CSASRDRIYGYTF
-,TRBJ2-5,-,TRBV12-3/TRBV12-4,TGTGCCAGCACCCTCGTCGGGGCGCGGACCCAGTACTTC,CASTLVGARTQYF
few,TRBJ2-1,TRBD1,TRBV30,TGTGCCTGGAGTGTGAACAGGGGGAATGAGCAGTTCTTC,CAWSVNRGNEQFF
few,TRBJ1-5,TRBD1,TRBV25-1,TGTGCCAGCAGTGGGACAGGGAAGGGCAATCAGCCCCAGCATTTT,CASSGTGKGNQPQHF
-,TRBJ2-3,-,TRBV7-6,TGTGCCAGCAGACAAACAGATACGCAGTATTTT,CASRQTDTQYF
-,TRBJ2-5,-,TRBV7-9,TGTGCCAGCAGCTTAGTTTTTCAGGAGACCCAGTACTTC,CASSLVFQETQYF
-,TRBJ2-7,TRBD1,TRBV20-1,TGCAGTGCCCCGGGACAGGCCGTCTACGAGCAGTACTTC,CSAPGQAVYEQYF
-,TRBJ2-7,TRBD2,TRBV10-3,TGTGCCATCACAGCGGGAGTGGGGGAGCAGTACTTC,CAITAGVGEQYF
few,TRBJ1-5,-,TRBV12-3/TRBV12-4,TGTGCCAGCAGCATGACAGGATATCAGCCCCAGCATTTT,CASSMTGYQPQHF
few,TRBJ2-3,TRBD1,TRBV4-3,TGCGCCAGCAGCCAACCCAGGGGGCCGGGCTTCGCAGATACGCAGTATTTT,CASSQPRGPGFADTQYF
-,TRBJ2-2,-,TRBV28,TGTGCCAGCAGTTTGTTGTCGAGCACCGGGGAGCTGTTTTTT,CASSLLSSTGELFF
few,TRBJ2-1,-,TRBV30,TGTGCCTGGAGTGTACACTACAATGAGCAGTTCTTC,CAWSVHYNEQFF
-,TRBJ1-1,-,TRBV30,TGTGCCTGGAGTGCCCTCCTGACAACGCCTGAAGCTTTCTTT,CAWSALLTTPEAFF
many,TRBJ1-1,TRBD1,TRBV5-1,TGCGCCAGCAGGAGGGCAGGGGGCGAAGAAACTGAAGCTTTCTTT,CASRRAGGEETEAFF
-,TRBJ2-5,-,TRBV6-1,TGTGCCAGCAGTAAGTCCCCGGGGGAACAAGAGACCCAGTACTTC,CASSKSPGEQETQYF
few,TRBJ2-5,TRBD2,TRBV7-3,TGTGCCAGCAGCTTAACCCCCGGACTAGCGGGAACCCAAGAGACCCAGTACTTC,CASSLTPGLAGTQETQYF
-,TRBJ1-1,-,TRBV2,TGTGCCAGCACGATCGATAACACTGAAGCTTTCTTT,CASTIDNTEAFF
few,TRBJ2-7,-,TRBV28,TGTGCCAGCAGAACTCCCTCAGGTTCCTACGAGCAGTACTTC,CASRTPSGSYEQYF
-,TRBJ1-1,-,TRBV5-1,TGCGCCAGCAGCTTCTCCTCGGGACAGAACACTGAAGCTTTCTTT,CASSFSSGQNTEAFF
few,TRBJ2-1,-,TRBV19,TGTGCCAGTAGTTATCCCCTTGGGGGATCTTACAATGAGCAGTTCTTC,CASSYPLGGSYNEQFF
-,TRBJ2-7,-,TRBV13,TGTGCCAGCAGCTCAGGGGTATCCTACGAGCAGTACTTC,CASSSGVSYEQYF
few,TRBJ2-7,TRBD1,TRBV19,TGTGCCAGTAGTATAGTCCCCCAGGGGGCAACCGTTTCCTACGAGCAGTACTTC,CASSIVPQGATVSYEQYF
-,TRBJ2-5,-,TRBV20-1,TGCAGTGCTAGAGAACAGGGAATCGGGTTCGGGACCCAGTACTTC,CSAREQGIGFGTQYF
few,TRBJ2-5,-,TRBV2,TGTGCCAAGACGAACGACGGGGCCGGGGAGACCCAGTACTTC,CAKTNDGAGETQYF